This T cell receptor (beta chain) was sequenced during a study of identifying expanded T cells in peripheral blood. During the collection period, no donor immune events like infections were recorded. About this clone: The antigen remains unidentified.

Sequencing used immunoSEQ multiplex PCR; TCRdb keeps in-frame clones, though not all of them. The repertoire holds tens of thousands of clones, 88% seen once, with approximately 5% in the top ten. The V gene's germline CDR1 is SGHKS and CDR2 YYEKEE (reference sequence). V gave up 3 bases and J gave up 10 bases, with 17 bases separating them. The CDR3 has 15 amino acids. Whole-study findings and limits: Technical replicates showed about 1.1 changed clones; two weeks about 16.4; four weeks 19.

Input material: blood. The TCR comes from a person between 18 and 70 years old in good health. The chain combines TRBV5-5 with TRBJ1-6, with a weak D call TRBD1 (6 bases). The CDR3 reads CASSSNNRVESPLHF. The CDR3 region has the DNA TGTGCCAGCAGCTCTAACAACAGGGTTGAATCACCCCTCCACTTT.